These T cell receptor beta chains were read from a single sample in a study of shared clonotypes between healthy human individuals. The table came from immunoSEQ multiplex PCR; TCRdb's copy has only in-frame clones and leaves some out. The data show hundreds of thousands of clones, with about 74% seen just once and over 1.5% held by the top ten. The sample comprised memory CD4+ T cells sorted from blood. The receptors derive from a woman aged 30 to 39 in good health. The CDR3 runs from the conserved cysteine through the conserved F or W. Fields, in order: clone size, V gene, J gene, D gene, CDR3 DNA, CDR3 protein. The D gene is left open where the match is weak. Some rows have no size entry. The others give once, few or many, or a class for an expanded clone.

few,TRBV6-1,TRBJ1-1,NA,TGTGCCAGCAGTGACCTTTCCGGGTTGGAGACTGAAGCTTTCTTT,CASSDLSGLETEAFF
NA,TRBV19,TRBJ2-1,NA,TGTGCCAGTAGTCCTCGGGACTTGTTCGGTGAGCAGTTCTTC,CASSPRDLFGEQFF
NA,TRBV28,TRBJ1-5,NA,TGTGCCAGCAGTTTTCCGAGCCAGCCCCAGCATTTT,CASSFPSQPQHF
NA,TRBV28,TRBJ2-7,NA,TGTGCCAGCAGTCCTGGGACCGGCTGGTACGAGCAGTACTTC,CASSPGTGWYEQYF
NA,TRBV7-9,TRBJ1-3,NA,TGTGCCAGCAGGAAGTCCTCTGGAAACACCATATATTTT,CASRKSSGNTIYF
NA,TRBV6-5,TRBJ2-1,NA,TGTGCCAGCAGCCCCAGTCGGCTAGGCTATGAGCAGTTCTTC,CASSPSRLGYEQFF
NA,TRBV27,TRBJ2-1,TRBD1,TGTGCCAGCAGTCGACCGGGACAGGGGGGCTACAATGAGCAGTTCTTC,CASSRPGQGGYNEQFF
NA,TRBV6-1,TRBJ1-5,TRBD1,TGTGCCAGCAGTGCGGGACAGGGTGGGGCGGTCAATCAGCCCCAGCATTTT,CASSAGQGGAVNQPQHF
few,TRBV7-2,TRBJ2-1,TRBD2,TGTGCCAGCAGCATAAGGACTAGCGGGCGCTACAATGAGCAGTTCTTC,CASSIRTSGRYNEQFF
NA,TRBV5-1,TRBJ1-4,TRBD1,TGCGCCAGCAGCATCGGGACAGTAGAAGGAAAACTGTTTTTT,CASSIGTVEGKLFF
NA,TRBV2,TRBJ1-5,NA,TGTGCCAGCAGTGAAACTCGGAGCAATCAGCCCCAGCATTTT,CASSETRSNQPQHF
NA,TRBV7-9,TRBJ2-3,NA,TGTGCCAGCAGCCAACAGCACGATACGCAGTATTTT,CASSQQHDTQYF
once,TRBV15,TRBJ2-1,NA,TGTGCCACCAGCAGAGATCGGGAAGGGGTCCATGAGCAGTTCTTC,CATSRDREGVHEQFF
NA,TRBV5-1,TRBJ1-2,NA,TGCGCCAGCAGCTTGCCTACAGGGACTGTTGGGGATGGCTACACCTTC,CASSLPTGTVGDGYTF
NA,TRBV28,TRBJ2-7,TRBD1,TGTGCCAGCAGTTTAGGACAGGGGGTCCACGAGCAGTACTTC,CASSLGQGVHEQYF
NA,TRBV7-9,TRBJ1-2,NA,TGTGCCAGCAGCTCGGCTCGGAAGGGCTACACCTTC,CASSSARKGYTF
few,TRBV28,TRBJ2-6,TRBD1,TGTGCCAGCAGCCGGGACAGAAGCTCTGGGGCCAACGTCCTGACTTTC,CASSRDRSSGANVLTF
NA,TRBV5-4,TRBJ1-2,NA,TGTGCCAGCAGCATTGATAGGTCGGATGGCTACACCTTC,CASSIDRSDGYTF
NA,TRBV11-2,TRBJ1-1,TRBD1,TGTGCCAGCAGCCTTCAGGGGGTCACTGAAGCTTTCTTT,CASSLQGVTEAFF
few,TRBV5-1,TRBJ1-2,TRBD1,TGCGCCAGCAGCTTTGACAGGGGGTTAGATGGCTACACCTTC,CASSFDRGLDGYTF
NA,TRBV11-2,TRBJ2-1,NA,TGTGCCAGCAGCCAAGACACAGGGTTATACAATGAGCAGTTCTTC,CASSQDTGLYNEQFF
few,TRBV27,TRBJ1-5,NA,TGTGCCAGCAGGAGCCTTCAGGGCAATCAGCCCCAGCATTTT,CASRSLQGNQPQHF
NA,TRBV15,TRBJ1-5,NA,TGTGCCACCAGCAGAGATTGTGGCAGGGCAAATAGCAATCAGCCCCAGCATTTT,CATSRDCGRANSNQPQHF
NA,TRBV7-2,TRBJ2-7,TRBD2,TGTGCCAGCAGCTTCAACGGGGGGTCCGGCCCGGCAAGGTACGAGCAGTACTTC,CASSFNGGSGPARYEQYF
NA,TRBV6-5,TRBJ1-4,NA,TGTGCCAGCAGCAAACAGGGACTAAATGAAAAACTGTTTTTT,CASSKQGLNEKLFF
NA,TRBV4-2,TRBJ2-3,NA,TGTGCCAGCAGCGCAAGGGGGGGCGGAACCACAGATACGCAGTATTTT,CASSARGGGTTDTQYF
NA,TRBV28,TRBJ2-7,TRBD2,TGTGCCAGCAGTCATGGGACTAGCGGGTTGCTCGGGCTTTACGAGCAGTACTTC,CASSHGTSGLLGLYEQYF
medium-sized,TRBV7-7,TRBJ2-3,TRBD1,TGTGCCAGCAGCTTAGGACAGGGTGATACGCAGTATTTT,CASSLGQGDTQYF
NA,TRBV14,TRBJ2-3,NA,TGTGCCAGCAGCCCCAGAGCAGGAGCCCCTAGCACAGATACGCAGTATTTT,CASSPRAGAPSTDTQYF
NA,TRBV5-1,TRBJ2-7,NA,TGCGCCAGCAGCTTGGGACCGGACTACGAGCAGTACTTC,CASSLGPDYEQYF
NA,TRBV30,TRBJ2-1,TRBD1,TGTGCCTGGAGGGCCCCTACAGGGGCGAGGGAGTTCTTC,CAWRAPTGAREFF